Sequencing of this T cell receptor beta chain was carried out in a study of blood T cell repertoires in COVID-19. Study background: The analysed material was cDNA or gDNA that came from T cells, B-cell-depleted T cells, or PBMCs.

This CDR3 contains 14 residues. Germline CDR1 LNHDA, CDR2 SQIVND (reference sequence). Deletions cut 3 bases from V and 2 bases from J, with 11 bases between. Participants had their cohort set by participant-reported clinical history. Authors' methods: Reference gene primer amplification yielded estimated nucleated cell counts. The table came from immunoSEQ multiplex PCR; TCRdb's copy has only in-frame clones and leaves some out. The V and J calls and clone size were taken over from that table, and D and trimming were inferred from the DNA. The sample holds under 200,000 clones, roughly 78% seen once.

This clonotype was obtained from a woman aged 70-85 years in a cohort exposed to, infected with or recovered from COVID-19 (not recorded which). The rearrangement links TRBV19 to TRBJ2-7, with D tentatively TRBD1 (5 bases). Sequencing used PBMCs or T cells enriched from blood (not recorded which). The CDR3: CASSIRTFPYEQYF. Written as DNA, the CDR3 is TGTGCCAGTAGTATTAGGACATTTCCCTACGAGCAGTACTTC.